This T cell receptor (beta chain) is from a study of blood T cells in healthy people across ages. Trimming at V came to 3 bases and at J to 7 bases, leaving 10 bases not matched to a gene. Germline values: CDR1 DFQATT, CDR2 SNEGSKA (reference sequence). The CDR3 contains 15 residues. In regard to this clonotype: Its matching antigen is unknown.

Primed by a sample-barcoded 5' primer and a J-beta primer mix, a second PCR proceeded for 7 to 11 cycles. Each single sample gave us at least 2.5 million CDR3-containing paired-end reads. MiXCR, run by TCRdb on the 5' RACE reads, gives a single entry per CDR3 protein. The sample yields about 1.8 million distinct CDR3 sequences, about 49% seen once. Notes on the study in general: There was a strong correlation between TCR beta diversity and naive T cell percentage. For the donors, CMV status was unknown and possibly confounded expanded clonotype changes.

This chain connects TRBV20-1 to TRBJ1-5; 9 bases align to TRBD1. The sequence was collected from a woman aged 40 to 55 in good health. Sequencing was done on a sample of blood. CDR3: CSASQLGTGQQPQHF. In nucleotides, the CDR3 is TGCAGTGCTAGTCAATTGGGGACAGGGCAACAGCCCCAGCATTTT.